Described below is a single T cell receptor beta chain sequence and its context. Original analysis: Scientists estimated how many nucleated cells there were by amplifying reference gene primers. Measured with immunoSEQ multiplex PCR; TCRdb has only the in-frame clones, and not every one. Clone size and V and J calls were adopted from that table, with D and trimming inferred from the DNA. The table lists fewer than 300,000 clones, approximately 86% of them singletons, with around 2.9% in the top ten. These data come from a study of blood T cell repertoires in COVID-19. Study details: Sites in the United States, Italy and Spain provided acute and convalescent COVID-19 samples. T cells, B-cell-depleted T cells, or PBMCs provided the cDNA or gDNA that served as material.

V lost 6 bases to trimming and J lost 5 bases; unmatched junction nucleotides: 12. The CDR3 has 15 amino acids. Germline assignment: CDR1 MNHEY and CDR2 SMNVEV (reference sequence). The chain uses TRBV27 and TRBJ1-2, with TRBD1 matching 7 bases. The sequencing input was peripheral blood. The receptor was isolated from a woman younger than 30 with acute or convalescent COVID-19. The CDR3 coding sequence is TGTGCCAGCAGCCGCTCGGGGGACAGTATATATGGCTACACCTTC. Residues: CASSRSGDSIYGYTF.